Shown below are 25 T cell receptor beta chains from a single sample sequenced in a study of blood T cell repertoires in COVID-19. Assay used: immunoSEQ multiplex PCR; TCRdb lists only in-frame clones, some missing. Of fewer than 200,000 clones listed, around 89% are singletons. The sequenced material came from peripheral blood. The source of these receptors is a man aged 55 to 70 with acute or convalescent COVID-19.

V gene TRBV5-6 combines with J gene TRBJ1-3, with a weak D call TRBD1 (6 bases). The CDR3 totals 16 residues. V was trimmed by 2 bases and J by 0 bases, leaving 12 bases between them. Germline values: CDR1 SGHDT, CDR2 YYEEEE. The CDR3 bases are TGTGCCAGCAGCTTCCCACAGGGCCCCTCTGGAAACACCATATATTTT. Its protein is CASSFPQGPSGNTIYF.

This chain uses TRBV6-5 with TRBJ1-1, with 11 bases identical to TRBD1. Germline V gene lookup returns CDR1 MNHEY and CDR2 SVGAGI. With V trimmed by 2 bases and J by 5 bases, 7 bases remained unmatched. The CDR3 extends over 16 amino acids. The CDR3 sequence: CASSYTRTGGFTEAFF. The CDR3 DNA reads as TGTGCCAGCAGTTACACAAGGACAGGGGGCTTTACTGAAGCTTTCTTT.

V and J are TRBV5-1 and TRBJ2-3, with 11 bases lining up with TRBD2. The germline V gene has CDR1 SGHRS and CDR2 YFSETQ. The CDR3 totals 14 residues. J gave up 11 bases and V 0 bases, and 5 bases lay outside the gene matches. The CDR3 loop reads CASSLAGLAGRQYF. The CDR3 DNA reads as TGCGCCAGCAGCTTGGCCGGACTAGCGGGCAGGCAGTATTTT.

Comments on this clone: One end of the junction fails to match germline, which may point to a read error. Written as DNA, the CDR3 is TGTGCCAGCAGTTTAAGACCCGGGACTAGCGGATACAATGAGCAGTTCTTC. This codes for CASSLRPGTSGYNEQFF. This chain uses TRBV7-3 with TRBJ2-1; 11 nucleotides match TRBD2. This CDR3 is 17 amino acids long. Germline V gene lookup returns CDR1 SGHTA and CDR2 FQGTGA.

For the CDR3, the DNA is TGTGCCAGCAGTTCGGGGGATAATTCACCCCTCCACTTT. Translation gives CASSSGDNSPLHF. The chain combines TRBV12-3 or TRBV12-4 with TRBJ1-6; possible D gene TRBD1, 5 bases. This CDR3 is built from 13 residues. Trimming left V 4 bases short and J 5 bases short, with 6 bases between.

The V call is TRBV18, the J call TRBJ2-5; unclear D gene. From germline, CDR1 is KGHSH and CDR2 LQKENI. This CDR3 region has 14 residues. Trimming took 3 bases from V and 5 from J, leaving 13 bases between them. The DNA for the CDR3 is TGTGCCAGCTCACCTCCTGCGGTCCGGGAGACCCAGTACTTC. It specifies CASSPPAVRETQYF.

V usage is TRBV7-9 and J usage is TRBJ2-7, with 7 bases that match TRBD1. Germline loops: CDR1 SEHNR, CDR2 FQNEAQ (reference sequence). The V segment lost 4 bases and the J segment 4 bases; nucleotides outside the gene matches: 1. This CDR3 has 12 residues. The CDR3 loop is CASSSTGYEQYV. CDR3 nucleotide sequence: TGTGCCAGCAGCTCGACAGGGTACGAGCAGTACGTC.

This chain joins TRBV6-2 or TRBV6-3 and TRBJ1-1; 8 bases agree with TRBD1. V shed 5 bases and J 7 bases; nucleotides not matched to a gene: 3. Germline-derived CDR1 and CDR2 are MNHEY and SVGEGT. CDR3 length: 12 residues. CDR3 region: CASSPDRGEAFF. The CDR3 bases are TGTGCCAGCAGTCCCGACAGGGGTGAAGCTTTCTTT.

The gene calls are TRBV10-2 and TRBJ2-7; 7 bases are shared with TRBD2. Germline V CDR1 and CDR2: WSHSY, SAAADI. CDR3 size: 14 residues. Germline trimming cut 6 bases from V and 2 bases from J; bases unmatched to any gene: 7. In nucleotides, the CDR3 is TGCGCCAGCAGAGCGGGACTGGCAACCTACGAGCAGTACTTC. This codes for CASRAGLATYEQYF.

The chain combines TRBV10-3 with TRBJ1-1; 7 nucleotides agree with TRBD1. Per germline, CDR1 ENHRY and CDR2 SYGVKD. J was trimmed by 2 bases and V by 5 bases; bases with no gene match: 8. CDR3 size: 15 residues. The CDR3 nucleotides are TGTGCCATCAGTCGGACGGAGGGGGCTAACACTGAAGCTTTCTTT. Encoded protein: CAISRTEGANTEAFF.

The gene calls are TRBV11-2 and TRBJ1-1; perhaps TRBD1 as D (5 bases). Trimming removed 5 bases at V and 1 base at J, with 14 bases between. The CDR3 has 15 amino acids. Germline assignment: CDR1 SGHAT and CDR2 FQNNGV. The CDR3 DNA is TGTGCCAGCAGCGGGCGGGACGGACAGAACACTGAAGCTTTCTTT. Residues: CASSGRDGQNTEAFF. Drawing the rest from reference TRBV11-2 and TRBJ1-1, the complete variable domain is EAGVAQSPRYKIIEKRQSVAFWCNPISGHATLYWYQQILGQGPKLLIQFQNNGVVDDSQLPKDRFSAERLKGVDSTLKIQPAKLEDSAVYLCASSGRDGQNTEAFFGQGTRLTVV.

This rearrangement joins TRBV7-9 to TRBJ1-6, with 9 bases identical to TRBD1. Germline assignment: CDR1 SEHNR and CDR2 FQNEAQ (reference sequence). With V trimmed by 6 bases and J by 7 bases, 7 bases remained unmatched. The CDR3 is 15 amino acids. CDR3 nucleotides: TGTGCCAGCAGTTCCCGGGACAGGGCGAATTCACCCCTCCACTTT. It encodes CASSSRDRANSPLHF.

V is TRBV10-3 and J is TRBJ2-1; D unclear. The CDR3 loop spans 14 amino acids. Germline CDR1 reads ENHRY; CDR2 reads SYGVKD. The V end lost 4 bases, the J end lost 2 bases, and 9 bases lay between the germline ends. The CDR3 coding sequence is TGTGCCATCAGTGCCGACACAGCCTACAATGAGCAGTTCTTC. This sequence encodes CAISADTAYNEQFF.

This chain connects TRBV18 to TRBJ2-3, with D unresolved. CDR3 size: 15 residues. CDR1 is KGHSH and CDR2 is LQKENI in the germline V gene. With 4 bases removed from V and 2 bases from J, the gap between germline ends came to 13 bases. The CDR3 DNA follows: TGTGCCAGCTCACGTGTATCCCTATCCACAGATACGCAGTATTTT. Its protein is CASSRVSLSTDTQYF.

This rearrangement joins TRBV2 to TRBJ1-5; the match to TRBD1 covers 8 bases. This CDR3 contains 14 residues. Germline CDR1 SNHLY, CDR2 FYNNEI. V shed 3 bases, J shed 5 bases, and the junction held 3 bases outside the gene matches. The CDR3 sequence is CASSDRGRDQPQHF. In DNA, the CDR3 is TGTGCCAGCAGTGACAGGGGGCGCGATCAGCCCCAGCATTTT.

The genes are TRBV27 and TRBJ2-6, with D tentatively TRBD1 (6 bases). The CDR3 sequence is 18 residues long. The V end lost 1 base, the J end lost 2 bases, and 15 bases lay between the germline ends. The germline gives CDR1 MNHEY, CDR2 SMNVEV (reference sequence). The CDR3 DNA reads as TGTGCCAGCAGTTTATTAGGGGGTCCCCGACCTGGGGCCAACGTCCTGACTTTC. This encodes CASSLLGGPRPGANVLTF.

The chain carries TRBV2 and TRBJ1-1; D gene unclear. This CDR3 is 13 amino acids long. V lost 7 bases and J lost 1, with 10 bases in between. CDR1 is SNHLY and CDR2 is FYNNEI in the germline V gene. CDR3 amino acids: CASMVGENTEAFF. DNA of the CDR3: TGTGCCAGCATGGTCGGGGAGAACACTGAAGCTTTCTTT.

The gene calls are TRBV5-1 and TRBJ2-7, with TRBD2 as a possible D gene (5 bases). Germline-derived CDR1 and CDR2 are SGHRS and YFSETQ. The V gene lost 2 bases and the J gene lost 0 bases, with 18 bases spanning the gap. This CDR3 contains 17 residues. The CDR3 DNA follows: TGCGCCAGCAGCTTACAGCCCCCGGGGTCGAGCTCCTACGAGCAGTACTTC. Residues: CASSLQPPGSSSYEQYF.

V usage is TRBV21-1 and J usage is TRBJ1-2. TRBV21-1 is reported as a pseudogene. CDR3 length equals 14 residues. The DNA of the CDR3 is TGTGCCAGCAGCGAGTCACCGCACTGCTATGGCTACACCTTC. It is translated as CASSESPHCYGYTF.

This clone was detected a few times. The rearrangement links TRBV30 to TRBJ1-5, with D hard to call. Per the germline V gene, CDR1 is GTSNPN and CDR2 is SVGIG (reference sequence). Trimming removed 3 bases from V and 2 bases from J, with 11 bases in between. The CDR3 is 14 residues long. CDR3 residues: CAWRLAAGNQPQHF. The CDR3 coding sequence is TGTGCCTGGAGACTTGCAGCGGGCAATCAGCCCCAGCATTTT.

CDR3 loop: CASSAAQGVSEQFF. In DNA, the CDR3 is TGTGCCAGCAGCGCCGCACAGGGGGTTAGTGAGCAGTTCTTC. The chain links TRBV14 to TRBJ2-1; TRBD1 matches at 8 bases. Germline values: CDR1 SGHDN, CDR2 FVKESK. The CDR3 extends over 14 amino acids. J was trimmed by 9 bases and V by 5 bases; bases with no gene match: 9.

The V and J genes are TRBV29-1 and TRBJ1-1; maybe TRBD1 (5 bases). CDR3 length equals 13 residues. V was trimmed by 4 bases and J by 4 bases, leaving 13 bases between them. Germline V CDR1 and CDR2: SQVTM, ANQGSEA. The CDR3 DNA is TGCAGCGTTGGGCAGGGCTATAGCACTGAAGCTTTCTTT. This encodes CSVGQGYSTEAFF.

The sample holds a few counts of this clone. This chain uses TRBV6-1 with TRBJ2-1, with TRBD2 matching 10 bases. This CDR3 has 16 amino acids. CDR1 and CDR2 (germline): MNHNS, SASEGT. V lost 0 bases and J lost 7; bases outside the gene matches: 6. The DNA of the CDR3 is TGTGCCAGCAGTGAAGCCAGCGGGGGGGCAGGGAATGAGCAGTTCTTC. It is translated as CASSEASGGAGNEQFF.

The chain links TRBV9 to TRBJ2-3; 10 bases are shared with TRBD2. Germline-derived CDR1 and CDR2 are SGDLS and YYNGEE. CDR3 length: 18 amino acids. V lost 0 bases, J lost 0 bases, and 7 bases stayed unmatched. The CDR3 bases are TGTGCCAGCAGCGTAGTTGGTAGCGGGGGGACTAGCACAGATACGCAGTATTTT. Protein product: CASSVVGSGGTSTDTQYF.

The chain couples TRBV6-1 to TRBJ1-2; 8 bases are a match to TRBD1. Germline loops: CDR1 MNHNS, CDR2 SASEGT. The V and J ends lost 3 bases and 4 bases, in that order; junction bases with no gene match: 4. The CDR3 extends over 14 amino acids. CDR3 amino acids: CASSERQGFYGYTF. The CDR3 bases are TGTGCCAGCAGTGAGAGACAGGGGTTCTATGGCTACACCTTC.